This passage covers 31 T cell receptor beta chains from one sample sequenced in a study of cytomegalovirus exposure and HLA in healthy donors. The PCR ran on 60 Vbeta and 13 Jbeta primers. This table comes from immunoSEQ multiplex PCR, and its TCRdb copy is limited to in-frame clones, with some not included. The sample has about 77,000 clones, 70% to 85% seen once. Source material: PBMCs. The receptor source for this set is a woman aged 40 to 50 in good health and CMV-seronegative.

Concerning this clone: Other DNA sequences within the sample encode an identical CDR3. This sequence joins TRBV11-2 and TRBJ2-5, with D maybe TRBD1 (5 bases). V was trimmed by 1 base and J by 2 bases, leaving 11 bases between them. CDR3 length: 15 amino acids. CDR1 and CDR2 from the germline V gene are SGHAT and FQNNGV. CDR3 coding DNA: TGTGCCAGCAGCTTAGGACAGTTTGCTCAAGAGACCCAGTACTTC. Translating it yields CASSLGQFAQETQYF.

The CDR3 nucleotides read TGTGCCAGCAGCTCAGGGCGGGGGGGAGGTGAAGCTTTCTTT. Translated: CASSSGRGGGEAFF. The chain joins TRBV7-3 to TRBJ1-1, with D tentatively TRBD1 (5 bases). Trimming shortened V by 4 bases and J by 7 bases, and 16 bases separated the two germline ends. CDR3 length equals 14 residues. Germline CDR1 is SGHTA and CDR2 is FQGTGA.

The chain is built from TRBV7-2 and TRBJ1-4; D is unclear. Deletions cut 5 bases from V and 5 bases from J, with 15 bases between. This CDR3 is built from 15 residues. Looked up from germline, CDR1 is SGHTA and CDR2 is FQGNSA. The CDR3, as DNA: TGTGCCAGCAGCCCGAGGGCAGGCAGAAATGAAAAACTGTTTTTT. As protein: CASSPRAGRNEKLFF.

This clone was detected a few times. V is TRBV27 and J is TRBJ2-7; D is uncertain. V was clipped by 6 bases and J by 0 bases, with 9 bases between them. The CDR3 is made up of 13 amino acids. Germline loops: CDR1 MNHEY, CDR2 SMNVEV (reference sequence). CDR3 sequence (DNA): TGTGCCAGCAGAACTTTCTCCTCCTACGAGCAGTACTTC. Encoded protein: CASRTFSSYEQYF.

The genes are TRBV29-1 and TRBJ1-2; D unresolved. From germline, CDR1 is SQVTM and CDR2 ANQGSEA. The ends were cut back, 5 bases at V and 7 bases at J, with 8 bases in the middle. There are 10 residues in the CDR3. CDR3 protein: CSVHGSGYTF. The CDR3, as DNA: TGCAGCGTTCACGGGTCTGGCTACACCTTC.

V and J are TRBV27 and TRBJ2-1, with TRBD2 matching over 7 bases. Unmatched junction bases numbered 6, after V lost 4 bases and J lost 0 bases. Per the germline V gene, CDR1 is MNHEY and CDR2 is SMNVEV (reference sequence). The CDR3 totals 16 residues. The chain's CDR3 is CASSSKGRGSYNEQFF. CDR3 nucleotides: TGTGCCAGCAGTTCTAAAGGGAGGGGCTCCTACAATGAGCAGTTCTTC.

This chain links TRBV6-5 with TRBJ2-2; tentatively, D is TRBD1 (6 bases). Germline assignment: CDR1 MNHEY and CDR2 SVGAGI. With 5 bases removed from V and 3 bases from J, the gap between germline ends came to 13 bases. This CDR3 has 15 amino acids. The CDR3 DNA follows: TGTGCCAGCAGTACCCGCAGGGGAGACACCGGGGAGCTGTTTTTT. Translation gives CASSTRRGDTGELFF.

To note about this clone: One base separates it from a far larger clone, so it is likely a read error. The rearrangement links TRBV6-1 to TRBJ2-1; 9 nucleotides match TRBD2. Germline CDR1 MNHNS, CDR2 SASEGT. The CDR3 totals 16 residues. The V and J ends lost 2 bases and 8 bases, in that order; junction bases with no gene match: 10. CDR3 protein: CASSERRGGASDEQFF. As DNA, the CDR3 is TGTGCCAGCAGTGAACGCCGCGGGGGGGCTTCGGATGAGCAGTTCTTC.

There are a few counts of this clone. The chain uses TRBV2 and TRBJ2-7, with D unclear. Germline V CDR1 and CDR2: SNHLY, FYNNEI. Trimming removed 0 bases at V and 2 bases at J, with 8 bases between. The CDR3 is made up of 14 amino acids. The CDR3 region has the DNA TGTGCCAGCAGTGAAGCCCCGGTCCCCTACGAGCAGTACTTC. Amino acid sequence: CASSEAPVPYEQYF. The variable domain in full, completed from reference TRBV2 and TRBJ2-7, reads EPEVTQTPSHQVTQMGQEVILRCVPISNHLYFYWYRQILGQKVEFLVSFYNNEISEKSEIFDDQFSVERPDGSNFTLKIRSTKLEDSAMYFCASSEAPVPYEQYFGPGTRLTVT.

V gene TRBV11-3 combines with J gene TRBJ2-1, with 11 nucleotides matching TRBD2. The CDR3 consists of 15 residues. Trimming at V came to 4 bases and at J to 5 bases, leaving 4 bases not matched to a gene. The germline CDR1 and CDR2 sequences are SGHNT and YENEEA. The CDR3 region has the DNA TGTGCCAGCAGCTCCGGACTAGCGGGTAACAATGAGCAGTTCTTC. The encoded protein is CASSSGLAGNNEQFF.

The chain uses TRBV19 and TRBJ2-3, with D unresolved. The CDR3 runs 12 residues. CDR1 and CDR2 (germline): LNHDA, SQIVND (reference sequence). V lost 8 bases to trimming and J lost 3 bases, with 9 bases between them. The DNA for the CDR3 is TGTGCCAGTCGTACGGAGACAGATACGCAGTATTTT. Translated, it gives CASRTETDTQYF. The whole variable domain, remainder taken from reference TRBV19 and TRBJ2-3, is DGGITQSPKYLFRKEGQNVTLSCEQNLNHDAMYWYRQDPGQGLRLIYYSQIVNDFQKGDIAEGYSVSREKKESFPLTVTSAQKNPTAFYLCASRTETDTQYFGPGTRLTVL.

With regard to this clone: A junction boundary mismatches the germline segment, possibly from a read error. The chain combines TRBV27 with TRBJ1-5; no clear D. There are 13 residues in the CDR3. Germline V gene sequence: CDR1 MNHEY, CDR2 SMNVEV (reference sequence). The CDR3 reads CASRFGLNQPQHF. The CDR3 nucleotides read TGTGCCAGCCGTTTCGGGTTGAATCAGCCCCAGCATTTT.

The chain has TRBV28 and TRBJ2-7, with 14 positions matching TRBD2. Trimming removed 7 bases from V and 4 bases from J; junction bases left unmatched: 9. From germline, CDR1 is MDHEN and CDR2 SYDVKM. The CDR3 totals 16 residues. CDR3 nucleotide sequence: TGTGCCAGCACCCCGGTAGGGACTAGCGGGAGATACGAGCAGTACTTC. Translation gives CASTPVGTSGRYEQYF.

The chain combines TRBV11-1 with TRBJ1-1; D may be TRBD1 (5 bases). CDR1 and CDR2 (germline): SGHAT, FQDESV (reference sequence). The CDR3 consists of 13 residues. V lost 6 bases to trimming and J lost 4 bases, with 12 bases between them. The CDR3 coding sequence is TGTGCCAGCAGAGAAGGCGGGGGCACTGAAGCTTTCTTT. It encodes CASREGGGTEAFF.

This sequence joins TRBV10-3 and TRBJ1-1; 8 nucleotides agree with TRBD1. With V trimmed by 3 bases and J by 1 base, 4 bases remained unmatched. From germline, CDR1 is ENHRY and CDR2 SYGVKD. The CDR3 loop spans 15 amino acids. The CDR3 loop reads CAISDTGQGNTEAFF. The CDR3 DNA sequence: TGTGCCATCAGTGACACCGGACAGGGGAACACTGAAGCTTTCTTT.

V gene TRBV25-1 combines with J gene TRBJ1-1, with 9 bases lining up with TRBD1. The germline V gene has CDR1 MGHDK and CDR2 SYGVNS. V shed 3 bases, J shed 5 bases, and the junction held 10 bases outside the gene matches. The length of the CDR3 is 16 residues. The CDR3 protein is CASSDSTGGRETEAFF. DNA of the CDR3: TGTGCCAGCAGTGATTCGACAGGGGGTCGGGAAACTGAAGCTTTCTTT.

The gene calls are TRBV14 and TRBJ1-6; possible D gene TRBD1, 6 bases. Germline values: CDR1 SGHDN, CDR2 FVKESK. Deletions cut 5 bases from V and 11 bases from J, with 13 bases between. This CDR3 region has 13 residues. The CDR3 DNA reads as TGTGCCAGCAGCGCACAGGGTTTTACACCCCTCCACTTT. Translation: CASSAQGFTPLHF.

The chain combines TRBV7-9 with TRBJ1-2, with D unclear. Trimming stripped 2 bases from V and 8 bases from J, with 15 bases between. The CDR3 is made up of 14 amino acids. The germline V gene has CDR1 SEHNR and CDR2 FQNEAQ (reference sequence). The CDR3 protein is CASSLLEEVLGYTF. The DNA of the CDR3 is TGTGCCAGCAGCTTATTAGAAGAAGTGCTGGGCTACACCTTC.

The chain joins TRBV18 to TRBJ2-3; a weak D match, TRBD1 (5 bases). Trimming cost V 8 bases and J 1 base, with 16 bases left between them. Per the germline V gene, CDR1 is KGHSH and CDR2 is LQKENI. The CDR3 sequence is 15 residues long. The CDR3: CASTTQAGRTDTQYF. The CDR3, as DNA: TGTGCCAGCACCACCCAGGCAGGGCGCACAGATACGCAGTATTTT.

This clone was observed a single time. In the same sample, other DNA sequences code for this CDR3. This chain links TRBV5-4 with TRBJ1-1; D is undetermined. This CDR3 comprises 13 residues. Germline-derived CDR1 and CDR2 are SGHNT and YYREEE (reference sequence). Between the trimmed V and J ends, which lost 2 bases and 2 bases, there was a span of 7 bases. CDR3 region: CASSFGENTEAFF. CDR3 coding DNA: TGTGCCAGCAGCTTCGGGGAAAACACTGAAGCTTTCTTT.

The rearrangement joins TRBV2 to TRBJ1-1; D unclear. The CDR3 has 14 amino acids. Looked up from germline, CDR1 is SNHLY and CDR2 is FYNNEI. Trimming removed 1 base from V and 2 bases from J, with 8 bases in between. Written as DNA, the CDR3 is TGTGCCAGCAGTGAAGGTCAGGATAACACTGAAGCTTTCTTT. Translated, it gives CASSEGQDNTEAFF.

The chain has TRBV6-6 and TRBJ2-5; a weak D match, TRBD2 (6 bases). Germline V gene lookup returns CDR1 MNHNY and CDR2 SVGAGI (reference sequence). V was pared by 6 bases and J by 2 bases, with 13 bases between. This CDR3 has 14 residues. In DNA, the CDR3 is TGTGCCAGCAGCCTCCGACTAGTGCAAGAGACCCAGTACTTC. Residues: CASSLRLVQETQYF.

There are a few counts of this clone. The CDR3 DNA follows: TGTGCCAGCAGCCCCGGAGGGACGGCCTATGGCTACACCTTC. Protein: CASSPGGTAYGYTF. The rearrangement links TRBV7-6 to TRBJ1-2, with D tentatively TRBD1 (5 bases). This CDR3 region has 14 residues. V was clipped by 5 bases and J by 4 bases, with 14 bases between them. Germline loops: CDR1 SGHVS, CDR2 FNYEAQ.

V and J are TRBV30 and TRBJ2-3, with 8 positions matching TRBD2. The J segment lost 3 bases and the V segment lost 5 bases, leaving 7 bases of the junction unmatched. CDR3 length equals 14 residues. Germline CDR1 GTSNPN, CDR2 SVGIG (reference sequence). The CDR3 sequence is CAWEGSGRTDTQYF. The DNA of the CDR3 is TGTGCCTGGGAGGGGAGCGGGAGAACAGATACGCAGTATTTT.

The chain combines TRBV30 with TRBJ2-7, with 7 positions matching TRBD2. V was pared by 2 bases and J by 7 bases, with 14 bases of the junction left unmatched. The germline CDR1 and CDR2 sequences are GTSNPN and SVGIG (reference sequence). This CDR3 spans 15 amino acids. The CDR3 is CAWSPVGGVVGEQYF. The CDR3, as DNA: TGTGCCTGGAGTCCCGTGGGGGGGGTGGTAGGAGAGCAGTACTTC.

The gene calls are TRBV5-6 and TRBJ2-2; D is uncertain. Per germline, CDR1 SGHDT and CDR2 YYEEEE. Deletions cut 2 bases from V and 8 bases from J, with 10 bases between. The CDR3 extends over 13 amino acids. The CDR3 region is CASSFFSRGELFF. The CDR3 DNA sequence: TGTGCCAGCAGCTTTTTCTCCCGTGGGGAGCTGTTTTTT.

The V gene is TRBV28, the J gene TRBJ2-4; 8 bases agree with TRBD2. CDR3 size: 16 residues. From germline, CDR1 is MDHEN and CDR2 SYDVKM. V gave up 2 bases and J gave up 4 bases; unmatched junction bases: 7. CDR3 nucleotide sequence: TGTGCCAGCAGTTTAGCGGCGGGAGGCCGGAAAAACATTCAGTACTTC. Translated: CASSLAAGGRKNIQYF.

This clone occurred a few times. The chain employs TRBV5-4 and TRBJ1-1; tentatively, D is TRBD1 (5 bases). The V gene's germline CDR1 is SGHNT and CDR2 YYREEE (reference sequence). The V and J ends lost 0 bases and 3 bases respectively, with 9 bases between them. This CDR3 region has 14 residues. In DNA form, the CDR3 reads TGTGCCAGCAGCTTGGTGAACAGGTACACTGAAGCTTTCTTT. Encoded protein: CASSLVNRYTEAFF.

This clone was seen once. The chain is built from TRBV9 and TRBJ2-1; 8 bases map to TRBD2. The V gene end was trimmed by 3 bases and the J gene end by 4 bases; junction bases not matched to a gene: 3. This CDR3 comprises 14 residues. Germline-derived CDR1 and CDR2 are SGDLS and YYNGEE. The CDR3 DNA sequence: TGTGCCAGCAGCGACCCGGGAGGGTACAATGAGCAGTTCTTC. Translated: CASSDPGGYNEQFF.

The rearrangement uses TRBV11-2 and TRBJ1-2; D uncertain. The germline CDR1 and CDR2 sequences are SGHAT and FQNNGV. The CDR3 has 13 residues. Trimming cost V 6 bases and J 4 bases, with 12 bases left between them. CDR3 sequence: CASSPISGYGYTF. The CDR3 nucleotides are TGTGCCAGCAGTCCAATCAGCGGCTATGGCTACACCTTC.

This chain links TRBV6-6 with TRBJ1-2; 7 bases align to TRBD1. The V and J ends lost 5 bases and 0 bases, in that order; junction bases with no gene match: 6. The length of the CDR3 is 15 residues. Germline V gene sequence: CDR1 MNHNY, CDR2 SVGAGI (reference sequence). CDR3 DNA sequence: TGTGCCAGCAGTCACTGGGACAGCACTAACTATGGCTACACCTTC. It is translated as CASSHWDSTNYGYTF.